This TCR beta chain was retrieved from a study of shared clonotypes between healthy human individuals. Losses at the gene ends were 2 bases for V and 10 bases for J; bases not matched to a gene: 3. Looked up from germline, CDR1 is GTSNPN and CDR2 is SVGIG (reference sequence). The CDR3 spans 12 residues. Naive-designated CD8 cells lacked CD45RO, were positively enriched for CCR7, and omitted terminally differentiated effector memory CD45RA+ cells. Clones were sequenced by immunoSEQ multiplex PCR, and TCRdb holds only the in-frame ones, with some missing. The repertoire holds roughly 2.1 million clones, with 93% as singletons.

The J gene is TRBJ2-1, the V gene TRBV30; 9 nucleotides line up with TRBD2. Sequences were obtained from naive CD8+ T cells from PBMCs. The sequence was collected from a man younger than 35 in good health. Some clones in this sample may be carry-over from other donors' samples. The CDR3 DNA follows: TGTGCCTGGAGTTGGCTAGCGGGGGAGCAGTTCTTC. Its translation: CAWSWLAGEQFF.